These 15 T cell receptor beta chains share one sample of origin, sequenced in a study of regulatory T cells in long-lasting Graves disease. CDR3-region Arm-PCR and iRepertoire HTBI primers produced the TCR beta libraries. TCRdb re-analysed the multiplex PCR reads in MiXCR, keeping a single row per CDR3 protein. Of over 300,000 distinct CDR3 sequences in the sample, about 16% were seen once. Stated time point: newly diagnosed GD, antithyroid drugs for less than 3 months. Generation of the TCR library employed RNA extracted from PBMCs. The sample in question was peripheral blood mononuclear cells (PBMCs), obtained at new diagnosis, from a patient treated with antithyroid drugs. These receptors were collected from a female donor with Graves disease.

This clonotype has ten or more counts. The gene calls are TRBV12-5 and TRBJ1-1; D gene unclear. V lost 2 bases to trimming and J lost 1 base, with 5 bases between them. The V gene's germline CDR1 is LGHNT and CDR2 FRNRAP. This CDR3 has 13 amino acids. Here the CDR3 reads CASGLPQNTEAFF. The CDR3 nucleotides are TGTGCTAGTGGTTTGCCTCAGAACACTGAAGCTTTCTTT.

This clonotype was observed at least ten times. V gene TRBV4-1 combines with J gene TRBJ2-5; the D gene is possibly TRBD2 (6 bases). Germline CDR1 is MGHRA and CDR2 is YSYEKL. V lost 1 base and J lost 2, with 11 bases in between. The CDR3 sequence is 15 residues long. The CDR3 loop is CASSQVAGRQETQYF. The CDR3 DNA is TGCGCCAGCAGCCAAGTTGCGGGACGACAAGAGACCCAGTACTTC.

This clonotype was recorded many times. This chain joins TRBV7-3 and TRBJ2-2; D perhaps matches TRBD2 (6 bases). CDR1 and CDR2 from the germline V gene are SGHTA and FQGTGA. V was cut by 1 base and J by 2 bases, with 23 bases left in between. The length of the CDR3 is 20 residues. This chain's CDR3 is CASSLNGGASLTPNTGELFF. CDR3 in DNA: TGTGCCAGCAGCTTAAATGGAGGGGCTAGTCTGACACCTAACACCGGGGAGCTGTTTTTT. Full variable domain (missing parts from reference TRBV7-3 and TRBJ2-2): GAGVSQTPSNKVTEKGKYVELRCDPISGHTALYWYRQSLGQGPEFLIYFQGTGAADDSGLPNDRFFAVRPEGSVSTLKIQRTERGDSAVYLCASSLNGGASLTPNTGELFFGEGSRLTVL.

Ten or more counts support this clonotype. DNA of the CDR3: TGTGCCAGCAGCTCCACCCGGGGCCGAGACACAGATACGCAGTATTTT. Its translation: CASSSTRGRDTDTQYF. The chain recombines TRBV7-3 with TRBJ2-3; possibly TRBD1 or TRBD2 for D (5 bases each). The germline V gene encodes CDR1 SGHTA and CDR2 FQGTGA. Trimming shortened V by 4 bases and J by 2 bases, and 16 bases separated the two germline ends. CDR3 length: 16 amino acids.

This clonotype was seen repeatedly, ten times or more. The chain employs TRBV18 and TRBJ2-1; TRBD2 matches 7 bases. The germline CDR1 and CDR2 sequences are KGHSH and LQKENI. The CDR3 is 13 amino acids. The trim removed 3 bases at V and 9 bases at J, leaving 5 bases unmatched. Here the CDR3 DNA reads TGTGCCAGCTCACCCAGGACGGGGGGTGAGCAGTTCTTC. Translating it yields CASSPRTGGEQFF.

As to this clonotype: A much larger clonotype is one base distant, so this may be a read error. The chain has TRBV29-1 and TRBJ2-4; perhaps D is TRBD1 or TRBD2 (6 bases each). Looked up from germline, CDR1 is SQVTM and CDR2 is ANQGSEA. Trimming stripped 1 base from V and 13 bases from J, with 29 bases between. CDR3 length: 17 amino acids. The CDR3 DNA is TGCAGCGTTGAAGCCCGGACAGCCCGGGACTCCTACAATGAGCAGTACTTC. It translates to CSVEARTARDSYNEQYF.

This clonotype showed up many times. The J gene is TRBJ2-5, the V gene TRBV7-3, with D maybe TRBD1 (5 bases). This CDR3 spans 15 amino acids. Trimming took 3 bases from V and 3 from J, leaving 14 bases between them. CDR1 and CDR2 (germline): SGHTA, FQGTGA. The CDR3 is CASSFQGSTEETQYF. CDR3 DNA sequence: TGTGCCAGCAGCTTCCAGGGCTCGACTGAAGAGACCCAGTACTTC. Full variable domain (missing parts from reference TRBV7-3 and TRBJ2-5): GAGVSQTPSNKVTEKGKYVELRCDPISGHTALYWYRQSLGQGPEFLIYFQGTGAADDSGLPNDRFFAVRPEGSVSTLKIQRTERGDSAVYLCASSFQGSTEETQYFGPGTRLLVL.

This clonotype has at least ten counts. The gene calls are TRBV7-9 and TRBJ2-2; D call uncertain. Germline assignment: CDR1 SEHNR and CDR2 FQNEAQ (reference sequence). Trimming removed 4 bases at V and 4 bases at J, with 7 bases between. The CDR3 has 13 residues. CDR3 residues: CASSSPSTGELFF. CDR3 DNA: TGTGCCAGCAGCTCCCCCAGCACCGGGGAGCTGTTTTTT.

On this clonotype: The junction does not match germline at one end; this may be a read error. CDR3 amino acids: CASSQEPYRGGQETQYF. The DNA of the CDR3 is TGCGCCAGTAGCCAAGAACCGTACAGGGGCGGACAAGAGACCCAGTACTTC. This chain joins TRBV4-1 and TRBJ2-5; TRBD1 agrees at 7 bases. This CDR3 contains 17 residues. CDR1 and CDR2 (germline): MGHRA, YSYEKL.

In this sample, this clonotype turned up many times. The chain is built from TRBV6-1 and TRBJ2-7; no definite D call. Per germline, CDR1 MNHNS and CDR2 SASEGT. V was shortened by 7 bases and J by 4 bases, with 14 bases between the two germline ends. This CDR3 contains 13 residues. As DNA, the CDR3 is TGTGCCAGCACTAAAGATGTCGGTTACGAGCAGTACTTC. Protein product: CASTKDVGYEQYF.

This clonotype was seen only a few times. The V gene is TRBV19, the J gene TRBJ2-1; D ambiguous. V was shortened by 4 bases and J by 6 bases, with 16 bases between the two germline ends. The CDR3 covers 15 residues. The germline V gene has CDR1 LNHDA and CDR2 SQIVND (reference sequence). The CDR3 is CASSKFEVWGNEQFF. For the CDR3, the DNA is TGTGCCAGTAGTAAGTTCGAGGTATGGGGCAATGAGCAGTTCTTC.

This chain links TRBV20-1 with TRBJ1-6, with TRBD1 matching over 9 bases. There are 14 residues in the CDR3. Germline V gives CDR1 DFQATT, CDR2 SNEGSKA (reference sequence). V was pared by 6 bases and J by 7 bases, with 7 bases of the junction left unmatched. DNA for the CDR3: TGCAGTGCAACCAGGGACAGGGTAAATTCACCCCTCCACTTT. Translation gives CSATRDRVNSPLHF.

This clonotype appeared many times. CDR3 nucleotides: TGTGCCAGCAGTTCGCGGCGGGATTTCGAGCAGTACTTC. Its translation: CASSSRRDFEQYF. The chain uses TRBV28 and TRBJ2-7; possible D gene TRBD2, 6 bases. The CDR3 sequence is 13 residues long. The V gene lost 4 bases and the J gene lost 6 bases, with 13 bases spanning the gap. Germline V gene lookup returns CDR1 MDHEN and CDR2 SYDVKM.

This clonotype has a handful of counts. Written as DNA, the CDR3 is TGTGCCGTTAAGGACAGGGTTTGGACTGAAGCTTTCTTT. The encoded protein is CAVKDRVWTEAFF. This chain joins TRBV6-2 or TRBV6-3 and TRBJ1-1; 8 bases map to TRBD1. J gave up 5 bases and V 11 bases, and 10 bases lay outside the gene matches. The CDR3 spans 13 residues. The V gene's germline CDR1 is MNHEY and CDR2 SVGEGT.

This clonotype was counted many times. The chain carries TRBV12-3 or TRBV12-4 and TRBJ1-5; 7 nucleotides agree with TRBD1. With V trimmed by 2 bases and J by 7 bases, 2 bases remained unmatched. The CDR3 runs 13 residues. CDR3 loop: CASSLQQGQPQHF. The CDR3 DNA is TGTGCCAGCAGTTTACAACAGGGGCAGCCCCAGCATTTT.